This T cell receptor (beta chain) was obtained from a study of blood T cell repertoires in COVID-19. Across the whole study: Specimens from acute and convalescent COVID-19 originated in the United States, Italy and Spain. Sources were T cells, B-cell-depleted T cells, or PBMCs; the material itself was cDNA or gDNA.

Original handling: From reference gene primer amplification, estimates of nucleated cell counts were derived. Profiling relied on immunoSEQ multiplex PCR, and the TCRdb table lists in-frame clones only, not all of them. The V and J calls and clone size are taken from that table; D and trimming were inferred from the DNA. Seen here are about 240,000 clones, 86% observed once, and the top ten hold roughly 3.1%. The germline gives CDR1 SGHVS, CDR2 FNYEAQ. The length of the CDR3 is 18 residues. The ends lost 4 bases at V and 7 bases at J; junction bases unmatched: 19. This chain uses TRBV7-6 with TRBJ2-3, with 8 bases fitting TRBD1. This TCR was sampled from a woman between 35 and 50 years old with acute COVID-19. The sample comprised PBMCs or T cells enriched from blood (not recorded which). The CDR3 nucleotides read TGTGCCAGCAGCTCCAGTTTGACAGGGGCGGGAAGTGCAAATACGCAGTATTTT. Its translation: CASSSSLTGAGSANTQYF.